These 3 T cell receptor beta chains were sequenced from one sample in a study of blood T cells in healthy people across ages. The use of a sample-barcoded 5' primer and a J-beta primer mix characterized a second PCR of roughly 6 to 11 cycles. Each CDR3 protein is one row after TCRdb ran MiXCR on the 5' RACE reads. The sample includes about 290,000 distinct CDR3 sequences, roughly a quarter seen only once; the top ten take 29%. Sequenced input: blood. These receptors were obtained from a woman in her 70s in good health.

This clonotype was found a few times. Here the CDR3 DNA reads TGTGCCATCAGTTGGTCCGAGAACACTGAAGCTTTCTTT. Encoded protein: CAISWSENTEAFF. The genes are TRBV10-3 and TRBJ1-1; D gene unclear. There are 13 residues in the CDR3. Trimming took off 5 bases at V and 1 base at J, with 8 bases between the two ends. Per the germline V gene, CDR1 is ENHRY and CDR2 is SYGVKD.

The V gene is TRBV5-4, the J gene TRBJ2-5; D uncertain. The V gene lost 2 bases and the J gene lost 5 bases, with 13 bases spanning the gap. This CDR3 is 14 amino acids long. The germline CDR1 and CDR2 sequences are SGHNT and YYREEE (reference sequence). CDR3 bases: TGTGCCAGCAGCTTTTCTGGCGGATTGGAGACCCAGTACTTC. The encoded protein is CASSFSGGLETQYF.

Here the CDR3 DNA reads TGCAGTGCTGTCACTAGCGGGAGGCCCTCCTACGAGCAGTACTTC. The encoded protein is CSAVTSGRPSYEQYF. The rearrangement uses TRBV20-1 and TRBJ2-5; 12 bases align to TRBD2. The J call is doubtful: the DNA matches TRBJ2-7 better. The germline V gene encodes CDR1 DFQATT and CDR2 SNEGSKA (reference sequence). The CDR3 is 15 residues long.